This TCR beta chain appears in the sequencing data of a study of CD8 T cells in Susac syndrome. Trimming stripped 1 base from V and 3 bases from J, with 13 bases between. Germline V gene lookup returns CDR1 MNHEY and CDR2 SVGEGT. The CDR3 totals 15 residues. The authors reverse transcribed roughly 0.5 to 1 ug RNA with random hexamers. TCRdb redid the calling of the immunoSEQ multiplex PCR reads with MiXCR, one entry per CDR3 protein. The repertoire consists of some 100,000 distinct CDR3 sequences, with 85% to 95% occurring once and the leading ten covering 0.093%. This clonotype originated in a human donor with multiple sclerosis. The chain carries TRBV6-2 or TRBV6-3 and TRBJ2-7; D is perhaps TRBD2 (6 bases). The specimen was CD4+ T cells from PBMCs. CDR3 loop: CASSYLRTTLYEQYF. CDR3 in DNA: TGTGCCAGCAGTTACTTACGGACTACACTCTACGAGCAGTACTTC.